The next 21 T cell receptor beta chains were all read from a single sample in a study of T-cell reconstitution after alpha-beta-depleted transplantation in children. Unique molecular identifiers tagged the TCRbeta library. TCRdb ran MiXCR on the PCR reads and lists one entry per CDR3 protein. The top ten clones hold about 4.2% of a sample with about 610,000 distinct CDR3 sequences, under 12% of them seen once. The sample consisted of PBMCs from the stem cell graft donor, taken from the stem cell graft. These TCRs come from a human donor who donated a stem cell graft to a child with acute myeloid leukemia.

The table lists this clonotype with a few counts. The chain joins TRBV6-5 to TRBJ2-3; 8 bases fit TRBD2. The trim removed 0 bases at V and 6 bases at J, leaving 17 bases unmatched. Germline assignment: CDR1 MNHEY and CDR2 SVGAGI. The CDR3 extends over 19 amino acids. In DNA, the CDR3 is TGTGCCAGCAGTTACTCGGGGACTAGTGCCCTGGGGTCCCTTGATACGCAGTATTTT. It encodes CASSYSGTSALGSLDTQYF.

The chain recombines TRBV20-1 with TRBJ2-3; 14 bases fit TRBD2. Trimming removed 6 bases from V and 0 bases from J; junction bases left unmatched: 17. Germline CDR1 DFQATT, CDR2 SNEGSKA (reference sequence). This CDR3 region has 20 residues. This chain's CDR3 is CSAPPRSVGTSGSSTDTQYF. The CDR3, as DNA: TGCAGTGCCCCGCCCCGGAGCGTCGGGACTAGCGGGAGTAGCACAGATACGCAGTATTTT.

This clonotype was seen ten or more times. This chain links TRBV12-3 or TRBV12-4 with TRBJ2-7; weak D call: TRBD1 (6 bases). The CDR3 consists of 15 residues. V lost 3 bases and J 2 bases, leaving 14 bases between the germline ends. The CDR3 DNA is TGTGCCAGCAGTTTTCGGAGACAGGAGACCTACGAGCAGTACTTC. This encodes CASSFRRQETYEQYF.

J is TRBJ2-1 and V is TRBV28; D perhaps matches TRBD2 (6 bases). This CDR3 comprises 15 residues. V was pared by 5 bases and J by 3 bases, with 14 bases between. CDR1 MDHEN and CDR2 SYDVKM come from the germline V gene. The CDR3 region has the DNA TGTGCCAGCAGTCCCGGGACTTCCTTCTACAATGAGCAGTTCTTC. Residues: CASSPGTSFYNEQFF.

There are a few counts of this clonotype. The rearrangement uses TRBV7-2 and TRBJ2-7; D may be TRBD1 (6 bases). Trimming cost V 2 bases and J 1 base, with 15 bases left between them. The germline CDR1 and CDR2 sequences are SGHTA and FQGNSA. The CDR3 is 16 residues long. The CDR3 spells CASSLRSWDISYEQYF. The CDR3 DNA sequence: TGTGCCAGCAGCTTACGAAGTTGGGACATTTCCTACGAGCAGTACTTC.

This clonotype appeared a few times. The chain recombines TRBV12-3 or TRBV12-4 with TRBJ1-3, with no clear D. V lost 5 bases and J 7 bases, leaving 18 bases between the germline ends. The CDR3 spans 15 residues. CDR3 loop: CASSPADVMANTIYF. CDR3 in DNA: TGTGCCAGCAGTCCCGCCGACGTCATGGCGAACACCATATATTTT.

This sequence joins TRBV11-3 and TRBJ2-3; TRBD2 agrees at 10 bases. Germline-derived CDR1 and CDR2 are SGHNT and YENEEA. CDR3 length: 18 amino acids. The V and J ends lost 1 base and 5 bases, in that order; junction bases with no gene match: 12. The CDR3 here is CASSLVGGTSAWKDTQYF. The CDR3 DNA sequence: TGTGCCAGCAGCTTAGTAGGCGGGACTAGCGCTTGGAAAGATACGCAGTATTTT.

The chain joins TRBV20-1 to TRBJ1-2; D is unresolved. The ends were cut back, 8 bases at V and 8 bases at J, with 18 bases in the middle. CDR1 DFQATT and CDR2 SNEGSKA come from the germline V gene (reference sequence). The CDR3 is 12 amino acids. CDR3 DNA sequence: TGCAGTTTAAGGGCTGTGGGCGGGGGCTACACCTTC. It yields the protein CSLRAVGGGYTF.

The rearrangement uses TRBV15 and TRBJ1-5; D unclear. From germline, CDR1 is LNHNV and CDR2 YYDKDF (reference sequence). The CDR3 length is 14 residues. V was pared by 5 bases and J by 0 bases, with 8 bases between. This CDR3 reads CATSADNSNQPQHF. The CDR3, as DNA: TGTGCCACCAGCGCAGACAATAGCAATCAGCCCCAGCATTTT.

This clonotype was detected only a few times. The gene calls are TRBV6-2 or TRBV6-3 and TRBJ2-1; 8 bases are shared with TRBD2. The V gene end was trimmed by 6 bases and the J gene end by 4 bases; junction bases not matched to a gene: 8. Germline V lookup: CDR1 MNHEY, CDR2 SVGEGT. This CDR3 is built from 15 residues. CDR3 bases: TGTGCCAGCAGCGCGTCGACTAGCGCATACAATGAGCAGTTCTTC. Encoded protein: CASSASTSAYNEQFF.

The chain links TRBV20-1 to TRBJ2-7; D is uncertain. Germline CDR1 is DFQATT and CDR2 is SNEGSKA (reference sequence). V shed 4 bases and J shed 3 bases, with 4 bases lying between them. There are 10 residues in the CDR3. The CDR3 loop is CSATHYEQYF. For the CDR3, the DNA is TGCAGTGCTACCCACTACGAGCAGTACTTC.

This clonotype was detected only a few times. This sequence joins TRBV20-1 and TRBJ2-2; D perhaps matches TRBD2 (5 bases). V shed 4 bases and J shed 4 bases, with 13 bases lying between them. This CDR3 is built from 14 residues. Per the germline V gene, CDR1 is DFQATT and CDR2 is SNEGSKA (reference sequence). CDR3 nucleotide sequence: TGCAGTGCTATGGACTCTCTGTCCACCGGGGAGCTGTTTTTT. Translation gives CSAMDSLSTGELFF.

This clonotype was counted at least ten times. The rearrangement links TRBV4-3 to TRBJ2-3, with D possibly being TRBD2 (6 bases). CDR3 length: 15 residues. Trimming left V 4 bases short and J 4 bases short, with 15 bases between. CDR1 and CDR2 from the germline V gene are LGHNA and YSLEER. The CDR3, as DNA: TGCGCCAGCAGCCGCCGACTAGTAACAGCAGATACGCAGTATTTT. This gives the protein CASSRRLVTADTQYF.

This clonotype appeared a few times. CDR3 sequence reads: CASSLREIEGETQYF. CDR3 coding DNA: TGTGCCAGCAGCTTACGGGAAATTGAGGGAGAGACCCAGTACTTC. This chain connects TRBV7-9 to TRBJ2-5, with a tentative D call TRBD2 (5 bases). CDR3 length equals 15 residues. Trimming took off 2 bases at V and 4 bases at J, with 14 bases between the two ends. Germline V gene sequence: CDR1 SEHNR, CDR2 FQNEAQ (reference sequence).

Concerning this clonotype: One base away lies a much larger clone, so this may be a sequencing read error. The chain couples TRBV15 to TRBJ1-4; TRBD1 might be the D (6 bases). The CDR3 is 13 residues long. CDR1 and CDR2 from the germline V gene are LNHNV and YYDKDF (reference sequence). CDR3 bases: TGTGCCACCGGCAGGGGCCTTAATGAAAAACTGTTTTTT. As protein: CATGRGLNEKLFF.

The table lists this clonotype with many counts. The V and J genes are TRBV12-3 or TRBV12-4 and TRBJ1-5; no clear D. The CDR3 is made up of 15 amino acids. Trimming cost V 2 bases and J 0 bases, with 8 bases left between them. The CDR3 coding sequence is TGTGCCAGCAGTTTAATGGCGGATAGCAATCAGCCCCAGCATTTT. It specifies CASSLMADSNQPQHF.

This clonotype was detected ten times or more. The CDR3 sequence: CASSFGDTQYF. CDR3 DNA: TGTGCCAGCAGCTTCGGAGATACGCAGTATTTT. The chain has TRBV12-3 or TRBV12-4 and TRBJ2-3; D ambiguous. This CDR3 has 11 residues. V lost 6 bases and J lost 5, with 6 bases in between.

This clonotype was observed a few times. The chain recombines TRBV18 with TRBJ2-3; TRBD2 aligns across 7 bases. The germline V gene encodes CDR1 KGHSH and CDR2 LQKENI. The CDR3 has 16 amino acids. V lost 3 bases and J lost 0; bases outside the gene matches: 6. This chain's CDR3 is CASSPNGRGSTDTQYF. DNA for the CDR3: TGTGCCAGCTCACCGAATGGGCGGGGGAGCACAGATACGCAGTATTTT.

The sample holds many counts of this clonotype. The chain has TRBV6-2 or TRBV6-3 and TRBJ2-1; D is uncertain. Germline CDR1 is MNHEY and CDR2 is SVGEGT. The CDR3 spans 12 residues. Trimming stripped 0 bases from V and 9 bases from J, with 6 bases between. CDR3 nucleotides: TGTGCCAGCAGTTACTCGGGTATTGAGCAGTTCTTC. The encoded protein is CASSYSGIEQFF.

This rearrangement joins TRBV6-2 or TRBV6-3 to TRBJ2-1; perhaps D is TRBD1 or TRBD2 (6 bases each). V lost 8 bases, J lost 2 bases, and 16 bases lay in between. The length of the CDR3 is 15 residues. Germline V CDR1 and CDR2: MNHEY, SVGEGT. This CDR3 reads CASGPQGRPYNEQFF. The CDR3 DNA is TGTGCCAGCGGCCCCCAGGGGAGGCCCTACAATGAGCAGTTCTTC.

Points on this clonotype: Given a much more abundant clone one base away, this may be a read error. The chain recombines TRBV2 with TRBJ2-7, with D perhaps matching TRBD2 (7 bases). The CDR3 loop spans 13 amino acids. V dropped 9 bases and J dropped 2 bases, with 14 bases sitting between them. CDR1 SNHLY and CDR2 FYNNEI come from the germline V gene. The CDR3 reads CARGIGGAYEQYF. For the CDR3, the DNA is TGTGCCAGAGGTATAGGGGGGGCCTACGAGCAGTACTTC.